This T cell receptor (beta chain) was sequenced for a study of glioma-infiltrating T cells after dendritic cell vaccination. Study-level background: Between about 2002 and 2012, patients got autologous tumor lysate-pulsed dendritic cell vaccines.

Points from the study as a whole: Longer survival after dendritic cell vaccination followed higher pretreatment TIL content.

No glioblastoma patient carried an isocitrate dehydrogenase mutation. Produced via immunoSEQ multiplex PCR; TCRdb's table is partial and in-frame only. The table records about 92,000 clones, under 90% of them present only once. As concerns this clone: Its antigen is as yet unknown.

The receptor was derived from a human donor with glioblastoma. The material sequenced was blood, taken before dendritic cell vaccination.

CDR3 region: CSVRQGPDGINYGYTF. As DNA, the CDR3 is TGCAGCGTTAGACAGGGGCCGGATGGGATTAACTATGGCTACACCTTC. This chain connects TRBV29-1 to TRBJ1-2, with 8 nucleotides matching TRBD1. This CDR3 contains 16 residues. Germline CDR1 reads SQVTM; CDR2 reads ANQGSEA. The V and J ends lost 5 bases and 1 base, in that order; junction bases with no gene match: 12.